This T cell receptor (beta chain) was sequenced during a study of cytomegalovirus exposure and HLA in healthy donors. General study points: TCR beta V- and J-gene trimming, according to a later analysis, was linked to a missense DCLRE1C variant. Using a false discovery rate of 0.05, a later analysis showed that 15,000 to 20,000 TCR beta sequences were associated with HLA alleles. Most of the TCR beta V segments (in an earlier analysis) were productive either about 90% or about 30% of the time.

The CDR3 is 12 amino acids. V dropped 4 bases and J dropped 11; count of bases not matched to a gene: 6. The germline CDR1 and CDR2 sequences are SGHTS and YDEGEE. This clone was seen just once. Antigen specificity is unknown. PCR amplification relied on 60 Vbeta primers (plus 13 Jbeta primers). In the original workflow: Approximately 72 million unique TCR beta chains, roughly 11 million of them shared, were counted by a later analysis. Data came from immunoSEQ multiplex PCR; TCRdb stores just in-frame clones and leaves some out. For V, J and clone size, that table is used; D and trimming come from the DNA. The sample carries some 100,000 clones, approximately 60% recorded once.

The chain joins TRBV5-8 to TRBJ1-1; 9 nucleotides match TRBD1. The sample taken for sequencing was PBMCs. The source of this sequence is a woman in her twenties or thirties in good health and CMV-seropositive. CDR3 in amino acids: CASSERTGAAFF. DNA of the CDR3: TGTGCCAGCAGCGAGAGGACAGGGGCGGCTTTCTTT.